This TCR beta chain was identified during a study of cytomegalovirus exposure and HLA in healthy donors. A multiplex PCR was run with 60 Vbeta primers and 13 Jbeta primers. The method was immunoSEQ multiplex PCR; TCRdb's version includes in-frame clones alone and lacks a portion of them. The sample lists about 150,000 clones, approximately 80% occurring once. Germline CDR1 reads KGHSH; CDR2 reads LQKENI. There are 15 residues in the CDR3. V was clipped by 3 bases and J by 3 bases, with 14 bases between them. The sequence came from a male donor in good health and CMV-seronegative. The rearrangement joins TRBV18 to TRBJ1-2, with TRBD1 as a possible D gene (5 bases). Sequencing was carried out using PBMCs. CDR3 region: CASSPPGRVDYGYTF. The DNA for the CDR3 is TGTGCCAGCTCACCGCCAGGGAGGGTCGACTATGGCTACACCTTC.